The clone carrying this TCR beta chain was picked up many times. Its antigen is as yet unknown. TCRdb reprocessed the 5' RACE reads via MiXCR and lists one record per CDR3 protein. The sample comprises 100,000 to 110,000 distinct CDR3 sequences, 4.4% of which are singletons, and approximately 22% rests with the top ten. These data come from a study of spatial heterogeneity in lung cancer. This sample's time point: sample taken at primary tumor resection. Samples were obtained from approximately 72 donors, all untreated early-stage non-small cell lung cancer patients. No cells were sorted before sequencing. The whole RNA sequenced was extracted from tumor, nontumor lung or frozen PBMC. The CDR3 extends over 15 amino acids. Germline values: CDR1 SGHVS, CDR2 FQNEAQ. Trimming shortened V by 3 bases and J by 4 bases, and 10 bases separated the two germline ends. Overall study results and limits: Ubiquitous and regional nonsynonymous mutations were tracked by counts of ubiquitous and regional expanded TCRs, respectively. Tumoral mutation counts were tracked by counts of expanded intratumoral alpha and beta TCRs.

Sequences were derived from lung tumor tissue, sampled at surgery. This TCR was sampled from a male donor with early-stage non-small cell lung cancer. V gene TRBV7-8 combines with J gene TRBJ2-6, with D possibly matching TRBD1 (6 bases). CDR3 DNA sequence: TGTGCCAGCAGCTTGCAGGGGCGGGGGGCCAACGTCCTGACTTTC. This codes for CASSLQGRGANVLTF.